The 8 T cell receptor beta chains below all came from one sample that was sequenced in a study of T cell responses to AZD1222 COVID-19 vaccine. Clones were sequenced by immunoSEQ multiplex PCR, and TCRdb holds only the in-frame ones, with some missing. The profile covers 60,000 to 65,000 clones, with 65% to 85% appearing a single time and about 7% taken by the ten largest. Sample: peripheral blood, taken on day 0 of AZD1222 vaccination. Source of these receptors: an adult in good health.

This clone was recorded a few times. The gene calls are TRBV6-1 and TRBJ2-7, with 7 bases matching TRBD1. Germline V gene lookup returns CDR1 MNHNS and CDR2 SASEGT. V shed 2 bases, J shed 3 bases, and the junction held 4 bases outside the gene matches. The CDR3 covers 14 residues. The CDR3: CASSEWDRGYEQYF. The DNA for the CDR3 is TGTGCCAGCAGTGAATGGGACAGAGGCTACGAGCAGTACTTC.

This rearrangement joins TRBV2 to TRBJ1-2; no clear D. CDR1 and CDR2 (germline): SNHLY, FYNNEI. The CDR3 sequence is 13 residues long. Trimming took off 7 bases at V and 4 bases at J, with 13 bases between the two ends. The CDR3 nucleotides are TGTGCCAGCATACGGGAAGGGTCCTATGGCTACACCTTC. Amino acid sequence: CASIREGSYGYTF. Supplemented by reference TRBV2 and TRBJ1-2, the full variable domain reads EPEVTQTPSHQVTQMGQEVILRCVPISNHLYFYWYRQILGQKVEFLVSFYNNEISEKSEIFDDQFSVERPDGSNFTLKIRSTKLEDSAMYFCASIREGSYGYTFGSGTRLTVV.

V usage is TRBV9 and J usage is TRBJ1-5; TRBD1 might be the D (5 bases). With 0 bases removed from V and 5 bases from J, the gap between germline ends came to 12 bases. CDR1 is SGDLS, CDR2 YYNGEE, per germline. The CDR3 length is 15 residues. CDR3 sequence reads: CASSVGDGAYQPQHF. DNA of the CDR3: TGTGCCAGCAGCGTAGGGGATGGGGCTTATCAGCCCCAGCATTTT.

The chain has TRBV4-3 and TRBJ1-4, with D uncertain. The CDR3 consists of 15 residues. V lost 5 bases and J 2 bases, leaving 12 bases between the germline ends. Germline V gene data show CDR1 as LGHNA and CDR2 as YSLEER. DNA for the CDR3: TGCGCCAGCAGCTCCCCCGGCACCACTAATGAAAAACTGTTTTTT. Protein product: CASSSPGTTNEKLFF.

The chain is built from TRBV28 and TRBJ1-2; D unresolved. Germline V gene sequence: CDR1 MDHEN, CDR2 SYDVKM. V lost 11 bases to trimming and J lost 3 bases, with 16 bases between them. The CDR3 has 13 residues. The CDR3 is CACQVAHYYGYTF. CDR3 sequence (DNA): TGTGCCTGCCAAGTGGCCCATTACTATGGCTACACCTTC.

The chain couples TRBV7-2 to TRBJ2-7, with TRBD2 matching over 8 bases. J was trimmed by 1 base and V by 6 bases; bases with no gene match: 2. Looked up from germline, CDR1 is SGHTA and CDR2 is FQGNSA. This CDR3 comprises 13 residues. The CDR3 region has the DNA TGTGCCAGCAGGGGCGGGGGGTCCTACGAGCAGTACTTC. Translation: CASRGGGSYEQYF.

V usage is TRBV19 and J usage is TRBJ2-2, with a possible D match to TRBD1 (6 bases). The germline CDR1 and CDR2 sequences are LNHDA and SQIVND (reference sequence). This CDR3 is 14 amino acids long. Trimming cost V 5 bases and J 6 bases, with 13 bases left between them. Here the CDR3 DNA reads TGTGCCAGTAGTTCAGACAGGAATTCCGGGGAGCTGTTTTTT. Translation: CASSSDRNSGELFF.

CDR3 protein: CASSLGADTQYF. The DNA of the CDR3 is TGTGCCAGCAGCTTGGGGGCGGATACGCAGTATTTT. V gene TRBV11-2 combines with J gene TRBJ2-3; D might be TRBD1 (6 bases). Germline lookup yields CDR1 SGHAT and CDR2 FQNNGV. V lost 3 bases, J lost 6 bases, and 7 bases lay in between. The CDR3 sequence is 12 residues long.